This T cell receptor (beta chain) was documented in a study of T cell responses to AZD1222 COVID-19 vaccine. Study observations and caveats: Spike was spanned by vaccine-associated CD4 TCRs, with dominance at 160-218 and 743-854. Baseline serostatus was positive in only a handful of AZD1222 recipients. Spike-specific TCR breadth and depth rose after two AZD1222 doses.

Second-dose schedules of about 4 or about 12 weeks were combined. TCRdb keeps only in-frame clones here, not all; method: immunoSEQ multiplex PCR. Altogether roughly 80,000 clones are present, approximately 89% being singletons, with the ten largest covering roughly 8%. As concerns this clone: Its antigen is not identified.

V lost 0 bases and J 4 bases, leaving 7 bases between the germline ends. The CDR3 consists of 14 residues. Germline V gene lookup returns CDR1 MNHNS and CDR2 SASEGT. This rearrangement joins TRBV6-1 to TRBJ1-3, with D uncertain. This sequence was found in an adult who received the AZD1222 COVID-19 vaccine. This sample comprised peripheral blood, obtained 28 days after the second AZD1222 dose. DNA of the CDR3: TGTGCCAGCAGTGAAGCGCGAGGAGGAAACACCATATATTTT. Its translation is CASSEARGGNTIYF.